Shown below are 23 T cell receptor beta chains from a single sample sequenced in a study of Ad26.COV2.S vaccination and SARS-CoV-2 variants. Treatment indicated: 15 to 20 received Ad26.COV2.S at low or high dose, single or two shots; about 5 received placebo; per-sample allocation not given. Specimens were obtained on day 63 following the first vaccine or placebo injection. Some clones are missing from TCRdb's copy, which holds only in-frame ones; the method was immunoSEQ multiplex PCR. The table lists some 290,000 clones, about 86% of them singletons. Sequencing was performed on peripheral blood, taken in a trial of Ad26.COV2.S vaccine versus placebo. The receptors derive from a person aged 18-60 years who received the Ad26.COV2.S COVID-19 vaccine or a placebo.

The chain recombines TRBV18 with TRBJ1-1; TRBD1 is a possible D gene (5 bases). The germline gives CDR1 KGHSH, CDR2 LQKENI. Trimming stripped 5 bases from V and 7 bases from J, with 14 bases between. The CDR3 is 13 residues long. CDR3 bases: TGTGCCAGCTCAGGGACGGAGCAAAGTGAAGCTTTCTTT. Translation gives CASSGTEQSEAFF.

The CDR3 DNA reads as TGTGCCAGCAGTGAATGGGCAGGGGGCTCCTACGAGCAGTACTTC. Encoded protein: CASSEWAGGSYEQYF. V and J are TRBV25-1 and TRBJ2-7, with TRBD1 identical over 7 bases. Losses at the gene ends were 1 base for V and 0 bases for J; bases not matched to a gene: 3. Germline CDR1 MGHDK, CDR2 SYGVNS. The CDR3 is made up of 15 amino acids.

The chain is built from TRBV14 and TRBJ1-3, with 9 nucleotides matching TRBD1. With V trimmed by 4 bases and J by 8 bases, 12 bases remained unmatched. The CDR3 contains 16 residues. Germline V gene data show CDR1 as SGHDN and CDR2 as FVKESK. In nucleotides, the CDR3 is TGTGCCAGCAGCCCAAACCCCGGGACAGGGATCCACACCATATATTTT. This codes for CASSPNPGTGIHTIYF.

This clone was recorded only once. This chain uses TRBV11-2 with TRBJ1-3; a weak D match, TRBD1 (5 bases). CDR3 size: 15 residues. Looked up from germline, CDR1 is SGHAT and CDR2 is FQNNGV. Between the trimmed V and J ends, which lost 5 bases and 0 bases, there was a span of 11 bases. As DNA, the CDR3 is TGTGCCAGCAGCATTGGGACTGTCTCTGGAAACACCATATATTTT. Its translation is CASSIGTVSGNTIYF.

This clone was seen more than once but under ten times. The chain joins TRBV18 to TRBJ2-7; the match to TRBD1 covers 7 bases. This CDR3 region has 16 residues. V was pared by 3 bases and J by 2 bases, with 10 bases of the junction left unmatched. CDR1 is KGHSH, CDR2 LQKENI, per germline. CDR3 bases: TGTGCCAGCTCACCCGCCCTGGCGACAGGGCCCTACGAGCAGTACTTC. Its translation: CASSPALATGPYEQYF.

This chain connects TRBV5-1 to TRBJ2-2; no reliable D call. The CDR3 spans 15 residues. CDR1 and CDR2 from the germline V gene are SGHRS and YFSETQ. With 0 bases removed from V and 2 bases from J, the gap between germline ends came to 8 bases. The CDR3 here is CASSLGSVNTGELFF. The DNA of the CDR3 is TGCGCCAGCAGCTTGGGAAGTGTCAACACCGGGGAGCTGTTTTTT.

CDR3 sequence: CATSRLGSNEKLFF. The DNA for the CDR3 is TGTGCCACCAGCAGACTAGGTTCTAATGAAAAACTGTTTTTT. The chain combines TRBV15 with TRBJ1-4; D call uncertain. In germline, CDR1 is LNHNV, CDR2 YYDKDF (reference sequence). The germline V and J ends were trimmed by 2 bases and 3 bases, with 7 bases remaining between them. The CDR3 extends over 14 amino acids.

This clone was detected only once. The J gene is TRBJ1-2, the V gene TRBV6-1; 7 bases agree with TRBD1. Germline V gene sequence: CDR1 MNHNS, CDR2 SASEGT. This CDR3 comprises 17 residues. J gave up 4 bases and V 2 bases, and 13 bases lay outside the gene matches. DNA for the CDR3: TGTGCCAGCAGTGAATTAGGGGGCGCGGGGAACCTCTATGGCTACACCTTC. As protein: CASSELGGAGNLYGYTF.

This chain joins TRBV20-1 and TRBJ1-2, with D unclear. The CDR3 runs 11 residues. Germline CDR1 DFQATT, CDR2 SNEGSKA (reference sequence). Trimming took off 3 bases at V and 8 bases at J, with 10 bases between the two ends. The CDR3 DNA reads as TGCAGTGCTAGGGGAGGGCGCGGCTACACCTTC. It yields the protein CSARGGRGYTF.

This rearrangement joins TRBV7-9 to TRBJ1-1; 8 bases are shared with TRBD1. Per germline, CDR1 SEHNR and CDR2 FQNEAQ (reference sequence). The CDR3 runs to 14 residues. V was pared by 5 bases and J by 1 base, with 3 bases of the junction left unmatched. CDR3 amino acids: CASSRQGWNTEAFF. CDR3 DNA sequence: TGTGCCAGCAGCCGACAGGGGTGGAACACTGAAGCTTTCTTT. The variable domain in full, completed from reference TRBV7-9 and TRBJ1-1, reads DTGVSQNPRHKITKRGQNVTFRCDPISEHNRLYWYRQTLGQGPEFLTYFQNEAQLEKSRLLSDRFSAERPKGSFSTLEIQRTEQGDSAMYLCASSRQGWNTEAFFGQGTRLTVV.

A single count supports this clone. CDR3 bases: TGTGCCAGCAGCTTCTTGGCCCCGGGGGAACAGGGGCCTTCGAACTTGTACGAGCAGTACTTC. Protein sequence: CASSFLAPGEQGPSNLYEQYF. The genes are TRBV13 and TRBJ2-7; TRBD1 might be the D (7 bases). Trimming removed 3 bases from V and 4 bases from J, with 34 bases in between. This CDR3 is built from 21 residues. Germline V gives CDR1 PRHDT, CDR2 FYEKMQ (reference sequence).

The V gene is TRBV29-1, the J gene TRBJ1-1, with D possibly TRBD1 on 5 matching bases. Germline CDR1 reads SQVTM; CDR2 reads ANQGSEA. The CDR3 contains 12 residues. Trimming removed 5 bases at V and 2 bases at J, with 9 bases between. The DNA of the CDR3 is TGCAGCGTTAGGACAACCAACACTGAAGCTTTCTTT. This translates into CSVRTTNTEAFF.

V gene TRBV29-1 combines with J gene TRBJ1-1; no firm D call. Germline assignment: CDR1 SQVTM and CDR2 ANQGSEA. The CDR3 length is 12 residues. Between the trimmed V and J ends, which lost 4 bases and 10 bases, there was a span of 16 bases. In DNA form, the CDR3 reads TGCAGCGTTGGCCCCCCCAACGGTGTAGCTTTCTTT. Its protein product is CSVGPPNGVAFF.

This clone was observed once. V is TRBV12-5 and J is TRBJ1-6; weak D call: TRBD1 (5 bases). Trimming removed 7 bases at V and 7 bases at J, with 14 bases between. Germline loops: CDR1 LGHNT, CDR2 FRNRAP. The CDR3 spans 14 residues. The DNA of the CDR3 is TGTGCTAGTGCTCCCCCGGGGGGGAATTCACCCCTCCACTTT. Its protein is CASAPPGGNSPLHF. Full variable domain (rest looked up from reference TRBV12-5 and TRBJ1-6): DARVTQTPRHKVTEMGQEVTMRCQPILGHNTVFWYRQTMMQGLELLAYFRNRAPLDDSGMPKDRFSAEMPDATLATLKIQPSEPRDSAVYFCASAPPGGNSPLHFGNGTRLTVT.

The CDR3 DNA follows: TGTGCCAGCAGCCAACGAGGAGCAGATACGCAGTATTTT. Its translation is CASSQRGADTQYF. The chain uses TRBV3-1 (or the pseudogene TRBV3-2) and TRBJ2-3; D uncertain. V was pared by 2 bases and J by 4 bases, with 7 bases between. This CDR3 has 13 amino acids. CDR1 is LGHDT and CDR2 is YNNKEL in the germline V gene (reference sequence).

The chain employs TRBV14 and TRBJ1-4; D is perhaps TRBD1 (5 bases). Germline V gene sequence: CDR1 SGHDN, CDR2 FVKESK. The ends were cut back, 6 bases at V and 7 bases at J, with 12 bases in the middle. The CDR3 sequence is 13 residues long. The CDR3 region has the DNA TGTGCCAGCAGTAGGGGTGGTAGTGAAAAACTGTTTTTT. Its protein product is CASSRGGSEKLFF.

This clone was seen a few times. V and J are TRBV6-5 and TRBJ1-1, with D maybe TRBD1 (6 bases). This CDR3 is built from 16 residues. Looked up from germline, CDR1 is MNHEY and CDR2 is SVGAGI. Trimming pared 3 bases from V and 4 bases from J, leaving 18 bases between. The CDR3, as DNA: TGTGCCAGCAGTTATCAAAGGGGGGTATCGGGCACTGAAGCTTTCTTT. It codes for CASSYQRGVSGTEAFF.

The chain recombines TRBV6-6 with TRBJ2-3; TRBD2 agrees at 7 bases. There are 16 residues in the CDR3. Germline V CDR1 and CDR2: MNHNY, SVGAGI (reference sequence). V was clipped by 5 bases and J by 4 bases; unmatched bases: 12. The CDR3 nucleotides read TGTGCCAGCAGTATCCAAGGGAGCGGGGTTTCAGATACGCAGTATTTT. Amino acids: CASSIQGSGVSDTQYF.

This chain joins TRBV5-4 and TRBJ2-3; tentatively, D is TRBD1 (6 bases). V was cut by 5 bases and J by 13 bases, with 20 bases left in between. The CDR3 spans 13 residues. The germline V gene encodes CDR1 SGHNT and CDR2 YYREEE (reference sequence). This chain's CDR3 is CASSYGQLDGEYF. CDR3 coding DNA: TGTGCCAGCAGTTATGGACAGTTGGACGGGGAGTATTTT.

This clone has just one count. The chain has TRBV7-7 and TRBJ2-1, with 8 positions matching TRBD1. In germline, CDR1 is SSHAT, CDR2 FNYEAQ (reference sequence). V trimming: 5 bases; J trimming: 4 bases; junction bases outside the gene matches: 4. The CDR3 has 14 residues. This CDR3 is CASSVDRGYNEQFF. CDR3 in DNA: TGTGCCAGCAGCGTCGACAGGGGTTACAATGAGCAGTTCTTC.

This chain links TRBV4-3 with TRBJ1-5, with 7 bases aligning to TRBD1. Trimming at V came to 4 bases and at J to 4 bases, leaving 7 bases not matched to a gene. Germline CDR1 is LGHNA and CDR2 is YSLEER. The CDR3 is 15 amino acids. The CDR3 region has the DNA TGCGCCAGCAGCCCAATACACAGGGGAAATCAGCCCCAGCATTTT. Translation gives CASSPIHRGNQPQHF.

The chain uses TRBV3-1 (or the pseudogene TRBV3-2) and TRBJ1-5; D gene unclear. Germline V gene lookup returns CDR1 LGHDT and CDR2 YNNKEL (reference sequence). The V end lost 4 bases, the J end lost 6 bases, and 7 bases lay between the germline ends. The CDR3 totals 12 residues. CDR3 nucleotide sequence: TGTGCCAGCAGCCTTCGGGGTCAGCCCCAGCATTTT. This gives the protein CASSLRGQPQHF.

This chain uses TRBV29-1 with TRBJ2-1; no clear D. The CDR3 extends over 13 amino acids. The germline V gene encodes CDR1 SQVTM and CDR2 ANQGSEA. V was pared by 3 bases and J by 6 bases, with 12 bases between. The CDR3 DNA reads as TGCAGCGTTGACACGCGGCGGAGCAATGAGCAGTTCTTC. This gives the protein CSVDTRRSNEQFF.